This is a list of T cell receptor beta chains from one sample in a study of CD8 T cells in ankylosing spondylitis. One entry per CDR3 protein, called by TCRdb with MiXCR from the 5' RACE reads. Among around 140,000 distinct CDR3 sequences, around 10% were seen once, and the ten largest hold roughly 4.3%. The sample was blood, either unsorted or a sorted T cell fraction (not recorded which). These receptors came from a female donor with ankylosing spondylitis or in good health (not recorded which). Both conserved end residues are part of each CDR3. The D gene is left open where the match is weak.

TRBD2 | TRBJ2-1 | TRBV14 | CASSQVTSGRAQFF
- | TRBJ1-5 | TRBV20-1 | CSVSGQNSHPQHF
- | TRBJ2-7 | TRBV5-1 | CASSLRDFLTDEQYF
- | TRBJ1-5 | TRBV5-6 | CASSLIQGPQHF
TRBD1 | TRBJ1-3 | TRBV10-3 | CAIGQASSGNTIYF
TRBD1 | TRBJ1-2 | TRBV5-1 | CASSLEPGGTSNYGYTF
- | TRBJ2-3 | TRBV5-1 | CASSGVPDTQYF
TRBD1 | TRBJ2-3 | TRBV5-1 | CASSLRTGELSDTQYF
TRBD1 | TRBJ1-6 | TRBV12-3/TRBV12-4 | CASSLFRDRNSPLHF
TRBD1 | TRBJ1-1 | TRBV6-1 | CASSEYDKGAYGTEAFF
- | TRBJ2-1 | TRBV7-2 | CASSFGSGVLNEQFF
TRBD2 | TRBJ2-1 | TRBV12-3/TRBV12-4 | CASSFVLAGGYSYNEQFF
TRBD1 | TRBJ1-4 | TRBV20-1 | CSANGRGERKLFF
TRBD1 | TRBJ2-3 | TRBV5-1 | CASSPDSLGQGIKATQYF
- | TRBJ1-1 | TRBV6-1 | CASGRGEHMNTEAFF
- | TRBJ1-5 | TRBV20-1 | CSARDHAGPRSNQPQHF
- | TRBJ1-2 | TRBV7-8 | CASSFLQGNYGYTF
- | TRBJ2-7 | TRBV11-2 | CASSYGSSYEQYF
TRBD1 | TRBJ2-7 | TRBV29-1 | CSATRQGNYEQYF
- | TRBJ2-7 | TRBV5-6 | CASSFFGINEQYF
- | TRBJ2-1 | TRBV7-9 | CASRPTGSSYNEQFF
- | TRBJ1-1 | TRBV20-1 | CSARDRLTEAFF
- | TRBJ2-1 | TRBV12-3/TRBV12-4 | CASSRTGEGYNEQFF
TRBD2 | TRBJ2-3 | TRBV27 | CASSLIPSSGTTDTQYF
- | TRBJ2-7 | TRBV24-1 | CATSEARPPYEQYF
- | TRBJ2-7 | TRBV2 | CASGLQGLGYEQYF
- | TRBJ2-7 | TRBV19 | CASSIGQAYEQYF
- | TRBJ1-5 | TRBV20-1 | CSARDSPNQPQHF
- | TRBJ2-2 | TRBV10-3 | CAISNGPTNTGELFF
- | TRBJ2-3 | TRBV5-1 | CASSASTDTQYF
- | TRBJ2-1 | TRBV11-2 | CASSLVFGGNNEQFF
- | TRBJ2-6 | TRBV4-2 | CASSQERGSGANVLTF
- | TRBJ1-5 | TRBV19 | CASSIPGDNQPQHF
- | TRBJ2-3 | TRBV2 | CASRGRWIDTQYF
- | TRBJ2-1 | TRBV21-1 | CASNRDHRHYNEQFF
- | TRBJ1-2 | TRBV5-1 | CASSLVTGNGYTF
TRBD1 | TRBJ2-7 | TRBV12-3/TRBV12-4 | CASSLGTGAEQYF
TRBD2 | TRBJ2-7 | TRBV29-1 | CSVEDPPGGGHYSSQYF
TRBD1 | TRBJ1-5 | TRBV7-8 | CASSSRGLNQPQHF
- | TRBJ2-3 | TRBV9 | CASSLRLGLRDTQYF
TRBD2 | TRBJ2-1 | TRBV7-9 | CASSPGGSRYNEQFF
- | TRBJ1-6 | TRBV3-1 | CASRPRQDNSPLHF
- | TRBJ2-5 | TRBV12-3/TRBV12-4 | CASSLMEETQYF
TRBD1 | TRBJ2-3 | TRBV12-3/TRBV12-4 | CASSLIQGVFHSTDTQYF
- | TRBJ1-5 | TRBV28 | CASTTRVNNQPQHF
- | TRBJ2-4 | TRBV29-1 | CSVELSRGDKNIQYF
- | TRBJ2-7 | TRBV28 | CASSLAWEQYF
TRBD1 | TRBJ1-1 | TRBV15 | CATNHDRVMNTEAFF
- | TRBJ2-1 | TRBV6-2/TRBV6-3 | CASSGLHEQFF
TRBD2 | TRBJ2-5 | TRBV20-1 | CSAERGYYGTQYF
- | TRBJ2-3 | TRBV7-9 | CASSLGDTLRDTQYF
TRBD2 | TRBJ2-3 | TRBV20-1 | CSAVTSGGARTDTQYF
TRBD2 | TRBJ2-1 | TRBV4-2 | CASSEGERERFF
TRBD1 | TRBJ1-5 | TRBV5-1 | CASSLEGTGVNQPPHF